The 10 T cell receptor beta chains listed next were all sequenced from one sample in a study of beta chain features in type 1 diabetes. Regarding the study as a whole: TCRB CDR3 length was moderately but significantly reduced in all four CD4+ subsets of Type 1 diabetes patients.

These TCRs are of unknown antigen specificity. As every portion of the isolated RNA was reverse transcribed, the sequencing read expressed TCRB transcripts. Generated by immunoSEQ multiplex PCR, the TCRdb table keeps only in-frame clones and is missing some. The data contain 500,000 to 850,000 clones, over 12% of them singletons. Sequencing used naive CD4+ T cells from blood. These receptors all come from a man younger than 35 with type 1 diabetes.

CDR3: CASSQGAQETQYF. The CDR3 bases are TGCGCCAGCAGTCAGGGGGCCCAAGAGACCCAGTACTTC. The chain recombines TRBV5-1 with TRBJ2-5; 8 bases agree with TRBD1. The CDR3 has 13 amino acids. The V gene end was trimmed by 5 bases and the J gene end by 1 base; junction bases not matched to a gene: 1. CDR1 and CDR2 (germline): SGHRS, YFSETQ. The entire variable domain, with the rest obtained from reference TRBV5-1 and TRBJ2-5, is as follows: KAGVTQTPRYLIKTRGQQVTLSCSPISGHRSVSWYQQTPGQGLQFLFEYFSETQRNKGNFPGRFSGRQFSNSRSEMNVSTLELGDSALYLCASSQGAQETQYFGPGTRLLVL.

The rearrangement uses TRBV2 and TRBJ1-2, with D maybe TRBD1 (6 bases). V gave up 7 bases and J gave up 8 bases, with 14 bases separating them. The germline gives CDR1 SNHLY, CDR2 FYNNEI. The CDR3 sequence is 12 residues long. This CDR3 is CASTTGIWGYTF. The CDR3, as DNA: TGTGCCAGCACTACAGGGATTTGGGGCTACACCTTC. Using reference TRBV2 and TRBJ1-2 for the parts outside the CDR3, the full variable domain is EPEVTQTPSHQVTQMGQEVILRCVPISNHLYFYWYRQILGQKVEFLVSFYNNEISEKSEIFDDQFSVERPDGSNFTLKIRSTKLEDSAMYFCASTTGIWGYTFGSGTRLTVV.

This clone has only a few counts. CDR3 region: CASSFGPGEFYEQYF. The CDR3 DNA follows: TGTGCCAGCAGCTTTGGGCCAGGGGAGTTCTACGAGCAGTACTTC. The chain couples TRBV7-6 to TRBJ2-7, with a tentative D call TRBD1 (6 bases). CDR1 and CDR2 from the germline V gene are SGHVS and FNYEAQ. Deletions cut 3 bases from V and 3 bases from J, with 15 bases between. CDR3 length equals 15 residues.

This rearrangement joins TRBV18 to TRBJ2-5; no reliable D call. Per the germline V gene, CDR1 is KGHSH and CDR2 is LQKENI. Between the trimmed V and J ends, which lost 8 bases and 2 bases, there was a span of 9 bases. The length of the CDR3 is 12 residues. The CDR3 is CASGDAQETQYF. The DNA for the CDR3 is TGTGCCAGCGGAGACGCACAAGAGACCCAGTACTTC.

The chain has TRBV28 and TRBJ2-2; D remains ambiguous. V dropped 7 bases and J dropped 2 bases, with 8 bases sitting between them. CDR3 length equals 13 residues. Germline CDR1 MDHEN, CDR2 SYDVKM. In DNA, the CDR3 is TGTGCCAGCACGGTTATAAACACCGGGGAGCTGTTTTTT. It encodes CASTVINTGELFF.

This clone was counted between two and nine times. The V gene is TRBV14, the J gene TRBJ2-5, with D hard to call. The V and J ends lost 4 bases and 5 bases respectively, with 14 bases between them. Germline CDR1 is SGHDN and CDR2 is FVKESK. The CDR3 is 14 residues long. The CDR3 sequence is CASSPGRVRETQYF. Here the CDR3 DNA reads TGTGCCAGCAGCCCAGGACGGGTCCGGGAGACCCAGTACTTC.

This clone was seen only a few times. The chain is built from TRBV27 and TRBJ2-2; D is ambiguous. The V and J ends lost 6 bases and 3 bases respectively, with 11 bases between them. This CDR3 comprises 14 residues. The germline gives CDR1 MNHEY, CDR2 SMNVEV (reference sequence). CDR3 in DNA: TGTGCCAGCAGGGAAGTGTGGGACACCGGGGAGCTGTTTTTT. This sequence encodes CASREVWDTGELFF.

V usage is TRBV7-9 and J usage is TRBJ2-5; 9 bases align to TRBD2. V lost 8 bases, J lost 0 bases, and 7 bases stayed unmatched. The CDR3 spans 15 residues. Germline V lookup: CDR1 SEHNR, CDR2 FQNEAQ (reference sequence). CDR3 nucleotide sequence: TGTGCCAGCTCTATGACTAGCGGATACCAAGAGACCCAGTACTTC. It codes for CASSMTSGYQETQYF.

This clone has only a few counts. This chain joins TRBV30 and TRBJ2-5; no firm D call. This CDR3 is 12 amino acids long. Germline lookup yields CDR1 GTSNPN and CDR2 SVGIG (reference sequence). V lost 3 bases and J lost 4, with 9 bases in between. CDR3 loop: CAWRGWGETQYF. For the CDR3, the DNA is TGTGCCTGGAGGGGTTGGGGAGAGACCCAGTACTTC.

Of note for this clone: Other DNA variants within this sample encode the same CDR3. The chain couples TRBV7-2 to TRBJ2-5, with D unresolved. Trimming took off 5 bases at V and 5 bases at J, with 9 bases between the two ends. The CDR3 is 12 residues long. Germline V gives CDR1 SGHTA, CDR2 FQGNSA. The CDR3 is CASSPLGETQYF. In DNA, the CDR3 is TGTGCCAGCAGCCCGCTTGGGGAGACCCAGTACTTC.